Listed below are T cell receptor beta chains from one sample, sequenced in a study of T cell responses to AZD1222 COVID-19 vaccine. Sequencing was performed with immunoSEQ multiplex PCR; in TCRdb, only in-frame clones are kept and a portion is missing. The table lists fewer than 200,000 clones, 91% of them singletons, with around 1.8% in the top ten. Sample: peripheral blood, taken on day 0 of AZD1222 vaccination. These receptors originate from an adult in good health. Each CDR3 is given with its conserved first and last residue. D genes are given only for firm matches. Clone size, where shown, is once, few, many, or a class for clones that have expanded.

clone_size,j_call,v_call,d_call,cdr3_nt,cdr3_aa
.,TRBJ1-4,TRBV30,.,TGTGCCTGGAGGGACGGAGGAGATTTTAATGAAAAACTGTTTTTT,CAWRDGGDFNEKLFF
.,TRBJ1-1,TRBV2,.,TGTGCCAGCGGGGGGACGCTGAACACTGAAGCTTTCTTT,CASGGTLNTEAFF
.,TRBJ1-5,TRBV9,.,TGTGCCAGCAGCGTAGGAGGGGACAGCAATCAGCCCCAGCATTTT,CASSVGGDSNQPQHF
once,TRBJ1-5,TRBV3-1/TRBV3-2,TRBD1,TGTGCCAGCAGCCCCGACAGGGGGCAGCAGCCCCAGCATTTT,CASSPDRGQQPQHF
.,TRBJ2-7,TRBV4-3,TRBD1,TGCGCCAGCAGCCAACTGAAAGGCGGGACAGGGGCATACGAGCAGTACTTC,CASSQLKGGTGAYEQYF
.,TRBJ1-6,TRBV9,.,TGTGCCAGCAGCGCGCCGCGGGGGCCGGGTTCACCCCTCCACTTT,CASSAPRGPGSPLHF
.,TRBJ1-1,TRBV7-2,.,TGTGCCAGCAGCTTCCAAACAGGAGGGACTGAAGCTTTCTTT,CASSFQTGGTEAFF
.,TRBJ1-4,TRBV18,TRBD1,TGTGCCAGCTCGCTGGACAGGGGGCATGAAAAACTGTTTTTT,CASSLDRGHEKLFF
once,TRBJ1-4,TRBV12-3/TRBV12-4,.,TGTGCCAGCTCCTCATCCAATGAAAAACTGTTTTTT,CASSSSNEKLFF
.,TRBJ1-6,TRBV9,.,TGTGCCAGCAGCCCGGGCCGCCGCTCGGATTCACCCCTCCACTTT,CASSPGRRSDSPLHF
.,TRBJ1-2,TRBV30,.,TGTGCCTGGAGTGTACCGTCTGGTAACTATGGCTACACCTTC,CAWSVPSGNYGYTF
.,TRBJ1-5,TRBV19,TRBD1,TGTGCCAGTAGTCCCTGGACAGGTCGGGATCAGCCCCAGCATTTT,CASSPWTGRDQPQHF
.,TRBJ2-3,TRBV11-1,TRBD2,TGTGCCAGCAGGTGGGGGGGTCTCACAGATACGCAGTATTTT,CASRWGGLTDTQYF
.,TRBJ1-5,TRBV6-2/TRBV6-3,.,TGTGCCAGCAGTCACAGGGACAATCAGCCCCAGCATTTT,CASSHRDNQPQHF
.,TRBJ1-2,TRBV19,TRBD1,TGTGCCAGTAGAGGACAGGGGGCCTATGGCTACACCTTC,CASRGQGAYGYTF
.,TRBJ2-1,TRBV27,.,TGTGCCAGCACTACACGAGGGAGTTTTGCCTACAATGAGCAGTTCTTC,CASTTRGSFAYNEQFF